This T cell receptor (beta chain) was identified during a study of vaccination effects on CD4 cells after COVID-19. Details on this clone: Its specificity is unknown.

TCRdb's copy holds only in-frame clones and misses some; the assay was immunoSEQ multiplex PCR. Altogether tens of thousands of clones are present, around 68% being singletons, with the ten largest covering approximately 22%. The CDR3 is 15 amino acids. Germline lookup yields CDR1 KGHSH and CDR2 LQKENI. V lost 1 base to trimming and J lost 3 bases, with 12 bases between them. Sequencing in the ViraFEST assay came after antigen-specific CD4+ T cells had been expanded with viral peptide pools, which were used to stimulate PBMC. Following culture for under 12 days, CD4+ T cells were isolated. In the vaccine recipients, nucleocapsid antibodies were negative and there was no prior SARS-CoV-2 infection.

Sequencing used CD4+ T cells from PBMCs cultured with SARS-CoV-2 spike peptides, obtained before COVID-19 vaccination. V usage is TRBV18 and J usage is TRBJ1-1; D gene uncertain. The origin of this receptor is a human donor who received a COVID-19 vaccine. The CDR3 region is CASSPLPPEDTEAFF. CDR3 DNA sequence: TGTGCCAGCTCACCACTCCCCCCGGAGGACACTGAAGCTTTCTTT. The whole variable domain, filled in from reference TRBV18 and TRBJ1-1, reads NAGVMQNPRHLVRRRGQEARLRCSPMKGHSHVYWYRQLPEEGLKFMVYLQKENIIDESGMPKERFSAEFPKEGPSILRIQQVVRGDSAAYFCASSPLPPEDTEAFFGQGTRLTVV.